This TCR beta chain was identified in a study of CD8 T cells in Susac syndrome. This clonotype showed up just once. Its specificity is unknown. CDR1 is SEHNR and CDR2 is FQNEAQ in the germline V gene (reference sequence). The CDR3 runs 11 residues. V lost 4 bases to trimming and J lost 7 bases, with 5 bases between them. Notes on the study in general: The study's TCR sequencing and HLA analysis drew on a certain number of individuals. That number was acknowledged as relatively small.

A quantity of about 0.45 to 1 ug RNA underwent reverse transcription using random hexamers. TCRdb passed the immunoSEQ multiplex PCR reads through MiXCR, listing each CDR3 protein once. The table includes more than 100,000 distinct CDR3 sequences, roughly 80% detected once. Included as multiple sclerosis controls were treatment-naive patients who had stable or active relapsing-remitting disease. Sequencing used CD8+ T cells from PBMCs. The origin of this receptor is a human donor with multiple sclerosis. V gene TRBV7-9 combines with J gene TRBJ2-1; D remains unclear. In DNA form, the CDR3 reads TGTGCCAGCAGCTCTATGAATGAGCAGTTCTTC. Translating gives CASSSMNEQFF.